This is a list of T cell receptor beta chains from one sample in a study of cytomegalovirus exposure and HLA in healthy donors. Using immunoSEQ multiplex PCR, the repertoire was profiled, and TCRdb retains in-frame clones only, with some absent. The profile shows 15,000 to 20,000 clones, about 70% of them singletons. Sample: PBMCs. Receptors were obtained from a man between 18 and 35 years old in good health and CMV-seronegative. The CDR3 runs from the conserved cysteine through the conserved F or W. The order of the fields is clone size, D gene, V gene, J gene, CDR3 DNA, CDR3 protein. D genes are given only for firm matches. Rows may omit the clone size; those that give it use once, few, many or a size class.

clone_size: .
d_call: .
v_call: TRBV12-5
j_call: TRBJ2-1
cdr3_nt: TGTGCTAGTGGCCCCACAGGGAGCGATGAGCAGTTCTTC
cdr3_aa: CASGPTGSDEQFF

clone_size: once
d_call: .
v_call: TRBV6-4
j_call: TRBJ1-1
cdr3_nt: TGTGCCAGCGGGAGGGAGTGGGAAGGGCCTGAAGCTTTCTTT
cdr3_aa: CASGREWEGPEAFF

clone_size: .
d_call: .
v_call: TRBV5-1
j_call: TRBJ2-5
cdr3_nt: TGCGCCAGCAGCTTGGCGGCAGGGGACGAGACCCAGTACTTC
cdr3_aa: CASSLAAGDETQYF

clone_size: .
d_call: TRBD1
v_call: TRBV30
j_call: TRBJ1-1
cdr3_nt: TGTGCCTGGAGTGTGGGACAGGGCAAGGGGGGGCCGTTCTTT
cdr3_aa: CAWSVGQGKGGPFF

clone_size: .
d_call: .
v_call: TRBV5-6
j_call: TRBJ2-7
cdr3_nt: TGTGCCAGCAGCTTGGCCGTGGGGAGAGTGACCTACGAGCAGTACTTC
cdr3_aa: CASSLAVGRVTYEQYF

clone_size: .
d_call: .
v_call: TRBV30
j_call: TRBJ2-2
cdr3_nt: TGTGCCTGGTCTCGGGGGAACACCGGGGAGCTGTTTTTT
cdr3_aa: CAWSRGNTGELFF

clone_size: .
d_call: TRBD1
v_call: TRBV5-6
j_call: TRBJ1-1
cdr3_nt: TGTGCCAGCAGACGGACAGGGCTAACTGAAGCTTTCTTT
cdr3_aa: CASRRTGLTEAFF

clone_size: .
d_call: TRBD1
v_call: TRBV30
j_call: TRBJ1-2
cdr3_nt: TGTGCCTGGAGCGGCCTCGGACAGGGTACCTATGGCTACACCTTC
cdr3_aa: CAWSGLGQGTYGYTF

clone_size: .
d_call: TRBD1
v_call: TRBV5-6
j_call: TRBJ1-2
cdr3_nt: TGTGCCACATCATACGGGACAGGGCCCCTCCGCTACACCTTC
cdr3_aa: CATSYGTGPLRYTF

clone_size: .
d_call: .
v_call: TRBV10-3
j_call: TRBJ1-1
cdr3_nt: TGTGCCATCAGTGACGAGACAGCCAACACTGAAGCTTTCTTT
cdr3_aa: CAISDETANTEAFF

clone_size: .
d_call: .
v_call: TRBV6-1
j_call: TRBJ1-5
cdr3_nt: TGTGCCAGCAGACAGGGATGGGGTCCCCAGCATTTT
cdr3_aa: CASRQGWGPQHF

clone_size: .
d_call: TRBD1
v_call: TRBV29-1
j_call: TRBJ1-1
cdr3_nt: TGCAGCGTGCCAAGACAGGGGGCTCCTGAAGCTTTCTTT
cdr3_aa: CSVPRQGAPEAFF

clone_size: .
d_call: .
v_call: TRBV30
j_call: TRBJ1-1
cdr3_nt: TGTGCCTGGAAGGGGCAGAACACTGAAGCTTTCTTT
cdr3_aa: CAWKGQNTEAFF

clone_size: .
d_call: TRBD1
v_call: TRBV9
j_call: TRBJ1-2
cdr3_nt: TGTGCCAGCGGGAACACAGGGGGCCGTAACTATGGCTACACCTTC
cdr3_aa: CASGNTGGRNYGYTF

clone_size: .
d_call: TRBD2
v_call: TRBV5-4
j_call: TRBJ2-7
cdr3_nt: TGTGCCACCTCAGCTTGGGGGAGCGGGAGCTACGAGCAGTACTTC
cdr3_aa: CATSAWGSGSYEQYF

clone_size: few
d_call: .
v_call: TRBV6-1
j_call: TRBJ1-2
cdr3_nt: TGTGCCAGCAGTGAATTGACTGTGGCGGGGAGCTATGGCTACACCTTC
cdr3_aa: CASSELTVAGSYGYTF

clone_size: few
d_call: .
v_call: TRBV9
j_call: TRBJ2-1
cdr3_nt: TGTGCCAGCAGCGGGGGGCCCTGGGGGTACAATGAGCAGTTCTTC
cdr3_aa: CASSGGPWGYNEQFF

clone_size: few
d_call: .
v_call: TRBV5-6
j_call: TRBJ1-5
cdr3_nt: TGTGCCAGCAGCTTGTTCGCTTCGGGGCCCCAGCATTTT
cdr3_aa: CASSLFASGPQHF

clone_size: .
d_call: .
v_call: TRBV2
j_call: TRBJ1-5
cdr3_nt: TGTGCCAGCAGTGATACGGGACACCTTAGCAATCAGCCCCAGCATTTT
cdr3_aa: CASSDTGHLSNQPQHF

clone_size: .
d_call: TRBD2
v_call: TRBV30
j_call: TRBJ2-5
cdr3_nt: TGTGCCTGGAGTGTATCCTTAGCGGGGTTAGAGACCCAGTACTTC
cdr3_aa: CAWSVSLAGLETQYF

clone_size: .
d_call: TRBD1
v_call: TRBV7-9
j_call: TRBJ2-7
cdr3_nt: TGTGCCAGCAGCTTACACTCCGGGACAGGGTCCCGTGGGCAGTACTTC
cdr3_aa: CASSLHSGTGSRGQYF

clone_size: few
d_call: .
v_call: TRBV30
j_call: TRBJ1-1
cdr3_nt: TGTGCCTGGAGTGCCCTCCGGGAGAACACTGAAGCTTTCTTT
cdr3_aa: CAWSALRENTEAFF

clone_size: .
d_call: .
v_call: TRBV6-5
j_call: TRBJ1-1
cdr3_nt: TGTGCCAGCAGTTACTCAGGTCAGGGGTATGAAGCTTTCTTT
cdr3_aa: CASSYSGQGYEAFF

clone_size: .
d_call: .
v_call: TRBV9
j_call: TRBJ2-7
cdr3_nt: TGTGCCAGCAGCCCCCGAAGCAACTCCTACGAGCAGTACTTC
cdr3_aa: CASSPRSNSYEQYF

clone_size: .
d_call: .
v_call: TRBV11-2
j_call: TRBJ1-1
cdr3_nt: TGTGCCAGCAGCTTAGGGCAGGGGAAGAACACTGAAGCTTTCTTT
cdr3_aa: CASSLGQGKNTEAFF

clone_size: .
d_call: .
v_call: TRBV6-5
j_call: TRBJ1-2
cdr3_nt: TGTGCCAGCAGTCTAGAGGGGGATGGCTACACCTTC
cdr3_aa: CASSLEGDGYTF

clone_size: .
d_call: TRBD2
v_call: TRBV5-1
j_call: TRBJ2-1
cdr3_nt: TGCGCCAGCAGCTTTAGCGGGGGGGCCTACAATGAGCAGTTCTTC
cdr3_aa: CASSFSGGAYNEQFF

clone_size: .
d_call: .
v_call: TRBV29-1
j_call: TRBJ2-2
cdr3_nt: TGCAGCGTTTCAGGGGCCGGGGAGCTGTTTTTT
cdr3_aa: CSVSGAGELFF